The 9 T cell receptor beta chains given below trace back to one sample, sequenced in a study of glioma-infiltrating T cells (dated by TCRdb to the mid-2010s). For sequencing, an Illumina MiSeq was employed. The iRepertoire nested amplicon-rescue multiplex PCR (arm-PCR) platform was used to amplify TCR alpha and beta CDR3 regions from RNA. TCRdb passed the public sequencing reads through fastp at Q25 and MiXCR, retaining productive beta sequences. CDR3 protein duplicates are merged, each entry listing the most common genes and DNA. The sample has about 130,000 distinct CDR3 sequences on record, under 25% of them singletons. 27% of the sample lies in the top ten. Sequencing was carried out using glioma tissue, nonneoplastic brain tissue, or PBMCs (not recorded which). Source of these receptors: a human donor with low-grade glioma or glioblastoma, undergoing nonglioma brain surgery, or in good health (not recorded which).

This clonotype was counted ten times or more. The chain carries TRBV27 and TRBJ1-1; the D gene is possibly TRBD1 (5 bases). Germline assignment: CDR1 MNHEY and CDR2 SMNVEV (reference sequence). This CDR3 comprises 16 residues. The ends were cut back, 8 bases at V and 3 bases at J, with 22 bases in the middle. In DNA, the CDR3 is TGTGCCAGCCGACCGTCACGTCAAATCAGGGACACTGAAGCTTTCTTT. Protein product: CASRPSRQIRDTEAFF.

For this clonotype: Just one base apart from a much larger clone, this may be a read error. The chain recombines TRBV7-2 with TRBJ2-3; D is uncertain. The V gene's germline CDR1 is SGHTA and CDR2 FQGNSA. The CDR3 totals 13 residues. The CDR3 coding sequence is TGTGCCAACAGCCTAAGGGCCGGGGATACGCAGTATTTT. Translated, it gives CANSLRAGDTQYF.

This chain joins TRBV6-1 and TRBJ1-3; D is ambiguous. Trimming stripped 5 bases from V and 3 bases from J, with 8 bases between. Germline V gene sequence: CDR1 MNHNS, CDR2 SASEGT. This CDR3 spans 13 amino acids. The CDR3, as DNA: TGTGCCAGCAGTCCTCGCAGTGGAAACACCATATATTTT. Translating gives CASSPRSGNTIYF.

The sample holds a few counts of this clonotype. The chain couples TRBV24-1 to TRBJ2-1; D unresolved. The V end lost 4 bases, the J end lost 0 bases, and 12 bases lay between the germline ends. In germline, CDR1 is KGHDR, CDR2 SFDVKD. This CDR3 spans 16 amino acids. The CDR3 DNA is TGTGCCACCAGTGACTCTACACTGAGCTCCTACAATGAGCAGTTCTTC. It translates to CATSDSTLSSYNEQFF.

In its sample, this clonotype was seen many times. The chain joins TRBV11-2 to TRBJ1-1; no clear D. The CDR3 is 14 amino acids. V was pared by 1 base and J by 0 bases, with 6 bases between. Per the germline V gene, CDR1 is SGHAT and CDR2 is FQNNGV. The CDR3 sequence: CASSLGRLNTEAFF. The CDR3 DNA follows: TGTGCCAGCAGCTTAGGCCGGCTGAACACTGAAGCTTTCTTT.

This clonotype was counted ten times or more. The chain is built from TRBV20-1 and TRBJ2-1; tentatively, D is TRBD1 (6 bases). The CDR3 is 16 residues long. Deletions cut 4 bases from V and 0 bases from J, with 16 bases between. Germline values: CDR1 DFQATT, CDR2 SNEGSKA (reference sequence). Here the CDR3 reads CSAMGMVGGSYNEQFF. Written as DNA, the CDR3 is TGCAGTGCTATGGGAATGGTAGGGGGCTCCTACAATGAGCAGTTCTTC.

This clonotype was seen repeatedly, ten times or more. CDR3 coding DNA: TGCAGCGTTGACAGGGACAGGGGGCGCGGAACCTTC. Residues: CSVDRDRGRGTF. The V and J genes are TRBV29-1 and TRBJ1-2; 12 bases match TRBD1. Trimming removed 3 bases from V and 14 bases from J; junction bases left unmatched: 7. Germline-derived CDR1 and CDR2 are SQVTM and ANQGSEA. The CDR3 loop spans 12 amino acids.

Comment on this clonotype: One base away lies a much larger clone, so this may be a sequencing read error. The rearrangement joins TRBV2 to TRBJ2-3; TRBD1 aligns across 8 bases. Per the germline V gene, CDR1 is SNHLY and CDR2 is FYNNEI. The CDR3 has 16 amino acids. CDR3 coding DNA: TGTGCCAGCAGTACTACCTCAGGGGGCAGTACAGATACGCAGGATTTT. As protein: CASSTTSGGSTDTQDF.

This clonotype was found a few times. The rearrangement joins TRBV2 to TRBJ2-1; TRBD2 matches 8 bases. This CDR3 contains 12 residues. V shed 10 bases, J shed 7 bases, and the junction held 6 bases outside the gene matches. Looked up from germline, CDR1 is SNHLY and CDR2 is FYNNEI. This chain's CDR3 is CATRREGNEQFF. The CDR3 DNA sequence: TGTGCCACCAGACGGGAGGGGAATGAGCAGTTCTTC.